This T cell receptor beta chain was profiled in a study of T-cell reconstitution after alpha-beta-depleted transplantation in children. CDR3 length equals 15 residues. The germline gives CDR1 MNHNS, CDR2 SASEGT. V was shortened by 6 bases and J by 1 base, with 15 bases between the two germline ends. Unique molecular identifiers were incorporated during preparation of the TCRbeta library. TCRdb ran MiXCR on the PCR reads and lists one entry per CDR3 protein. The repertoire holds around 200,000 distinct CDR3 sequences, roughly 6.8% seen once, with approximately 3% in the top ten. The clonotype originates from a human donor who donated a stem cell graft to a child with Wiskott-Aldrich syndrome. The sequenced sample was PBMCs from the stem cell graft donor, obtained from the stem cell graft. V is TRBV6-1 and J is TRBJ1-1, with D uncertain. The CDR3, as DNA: TGTGCCAGCAGCAGATCAAGGGAGCGGAACACTGAAGCTTTCTTT. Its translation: CASSRSRERNTEAFF.